Each of the 23 T cell receptor beta chains below was sequenced from the same sample in a study of cytomegalovirus exposure and HLA in healthy donors (dated by TCRdb to the late 2010s). The method was the immunoSEQ multiplex PCR assay. For the multiplex PCR, a mixture combining 60 forward primers for TCR Vbeta segments and 13 reverse primers for TCR Jbeta segments was used. The table was pulled from immuneACCESS by TCRdb, which kept in-frame rearrangements only. Such tables lose some clones; where checked, under half of the loss comes from unresolved V genes, and the rest has no known cause. This sample holds just under 95,000 clones; about 80% were observed only once. The ten biggest clones cover 9% to 12% of the sample. The sample comprised PBMCs. These receptors were collected from a human donor in good health.

The chain links TRBV7-3 to TRBJ2-2, with 9 bases lining up with TRBD2. The germline V gene encodes CDR1 SGHTA and CDR2 FQGTGA. CDR3 size: 15 residues. V lost 4 bases to trimming and J lost 0 bases; unmatched junction nucleotides: 0. The CDR3 protein is CASSSSGANTGELFF. Here the CDR3 DNA reads TGTGCCAGCAGCTCTAGCGGGGCGAACACCGGGGAGCTGTTTTTT.

The chain joins TRBV10-3 to TRBJ1-1, with TRBD1 matching over 10 bases. Germline V gene data show CDR1 as ENHRY and CDR2 as SYGVKD. This CDR3 has 15 amino acids. V dropped 6 bases and J dropped 4; count of bases not matched to a gene: 8. The CDR3 here is CAISRDRGGSTEAFF. The CDR3 DNA reads TGTGCCATCAGCCGGGACAGGGGAGGATCCACTGAAGCTTTCTTT.

V gene TRBV14 combines with J gene TRBJ1-2; D unresolved. The CDR3 extends over 13 amino acids. Trimming removed 6 bases at V and 0 bases at J, with 8 bases between. Germline V gene sequence: CDR1 SGHDN, CDR2 FVKESK. The DNA for the CDR3 is TGTGCCAGCAGGCCTACGACTAACTATGGCTACACCTTC. Protein: CASRPTTNYGYTF.

The chain uses TRBV4-1 and TRBJ2-4; TRBD1 matches 9 bases. Germline assignment: CDR1 MGHRA and CDR2 YSYEKL. The ends lost 3 bases at V and 3 bases at J; junction bases unmatched: 9. The CDR3 has 17 residues. The CDR3 here is CASSQITGGLGKNIQYF. The CDR3 region has the DNA TGCGCCAGCAGCCAGATAACAGGGGGCCTGGGCAAAAACATTCAGTACTTC.

The chain is built from TRBV7-2 and TRBJ1-5, with TRBD1 matching 11 bases. The V segment lost 1 base and the J segment 6 bases; nucleotides outside the gene matches: 2. The CDR3 extends over 15 amino acids. The germline CDR1 and CDR2 sequences are SGHTA and FQGNSA. The CDR3: CASSLGGTGGQPQHF. CDR3 nucleotide sequence: TGTGCCAGCAGCTTAGGAGGGACAGGGGGTCAGCCCCAGCATTTT.

The chain uses TRBV11-2 and TRBJ2-5, with 11 nucleotides matching TRBD1. This CDR3 region has 14 residues. Germline V gene sequence: CDR1 SGHAT, CDR2 FQNNGV. The V and J ends lost 5 bases and 4 bases, in that order; junction bases with no gene match: 3. CDR3 in amino acids: CASSRTGGVETQYF. The CDR3 DNA reads as TGTGCCAGCAGCCGGACAGGGGGCGTAGAGACCCAGTACTTC.

The chain carries TRBV5-8 and TRBJ1-5; maybe TRBD1 (6 bases). This CDR3 has 16 amino acids. V shed 5 bases and J shed 3 bases, with 18 bases lying between them. CDR1 is SGHTS and CDR2 is YDEGEE in the germline V gene. Here the CDR3 DNA reads TGTGCCAGCAGGATTTTCGCACAGGGTCCCAATCAGCCCCAGCATTTT. Protein sequence: CASRIFAQGPNQPQHF.

This clone was detected a few times. The chain has TRBV7-8 and TRBJ2-7; 13 bases are a match to TRBD2. This CDR3 comprises 15 residues. Germline CDR1 and CDR2: SGHVS and FQNEAQ. V gave up 2 bases and J gave up 7 bases; unmatched junction bases: 5. Here the CDR3 reads CASSLSRTSGSEQYF. The CDR3 bases are TGTGCCAGCAGCTTATCACGGACTAGCGGGAGTGAGCAGTACTTC.

The chain's CDR3 is CASSSSEGGPYEQYF. In nucleotides, the CDR3 is TGTGCCAGCAGCTCCTCGGAGGGCGGTCCCTACGAGCAGTACTTC. The gene calls are TRBV7-6 and TRBJ2-7; TRBD2 might be the D (6 bases). V was cut by 4 bases and J by 2 bases, with 15 bases left in between. The CDR3 consists of 15 residues. CDR1 and CDR2 from the germline V gene are SGHVS and FNYEAQ.

The chain uses TRBV7-9 and TRBJ2-1, with 9 bases fitting TRBD2. V dropped 6 bases and J dropped 1; count of bases not matched to a gene: 1. Germline V gene lookup returns CDR1 SEHNR and CDR2 FQNEAQ (reference sequence). The CDR3 contains 14 residues. The CDR3 region has the DNA TGTGCCAGCAGACTAGCGGGTTCCTACAATGAGCAGTTCTTC. Amino acids: CASRLAGSYNEQFF.

This chain joins TRBV5-4 and TRBJ1-3; 8 nucleotides line up with TRBD1. The V and J ends lost 4 bases and 0 bases, in that order; junction bases with no gene match: 9. Germline V gene data show CDR1 as SGHNT and CDR2 as YYREEE (reference sequence). The CDR3 consists of 17 residues. CDR3 nucleotides: TGTGCCAGCAGCGCCGGACAGGGACCGATCTCTGGAAACACCATATATTTT. It yields the protein CASSAGQGPISGNTIYF.

The V call is TRBV7-9, the J call TRBJ2-1; possibly TRBD2 for D (6 bases). V shed 1 base and J shed 2 bases, with 9 bases lying between them. This CDR3 is built from 15 residues. From germline, CDR1 is SEHNR and CDR2 FQNEAQ (reference sequence). The CDR3 spells CASSLGDSPYNEQFF. The CDR3 region has the DNA TGTGCCAGCAGCTTAGGGGACTCCCCCTACAATGAGCAGTTCTTC.

CDR3: CSVLSADTQYF. The CDR3 nucleotides read TGCAGCGTTCTGTCTGCAGATACGCAGTATTTT. This chain uses TRBV29-1 with TRBJ2-3; D unclear. V lost 5 bases to trimming and J lost 4 bases, with 7 bases between them. Per germline, CDR1 SQVTM and CDR2 ANQGSEA. The CDR3 is made up of 11 amino acids.

In this sample, this clone turned up a few times. The CDR3 sequence is CASSLSRTGGDNEFF. Here the CDR3 DNA reads TGTGCCAGCAGTTTATCGAGGACAGGGGGGGATAACGAGTTCTTC. The rearrangement links TRBV27 to TRBJ2-1, with TRBD1 identical over 10 bases. J lost 14 bases, V lost 0 bases, and 10 bases had no gene match. The CDR3 loop spans 15 amino acids. In germline, CDR1 is MNHEY, CDR2 SMNVEV (reference sequence).

This sequence joins TRBV7-3 and TRBJ2-2; D is undetermined. Germline V gene sequence: CDR1 SGHTA, CDR2 FQGTGA. CDR3 length equals 12 residues. The germline V and J ends were trimmed by 4 bases and 5 bases, with 5 bases remaining between them. The CDR3 loop is CASSSRTGELFF. The CDR3 DNA reads TGTGCCAGCAGCTCCAGAACCGGGGAGCTGTTTTTT. The variable domain in full, completed from reference TRBV7-3 and TRBJ2-2, reads GAGVSQTPSNKVTEKGKYVELRCDPISGHTALYWYRQSLGQGPEFLIYFQGTGAADDSGLPNDRFFAVRPEGSVSTLKIQRTERGDSAVYLCASSSRTGELFFGEGSRLTVL.

The chain recombines TRBV7-2 with TRBJ2-2; D gene ambiguous. This CDR3 contains 14 residues. CDR1 SGHTA and CDR2 FQGNSA come from the germline V gene. Trimming removed 0 bases from V and 8 bases from J, with 10 bases in between. The CDR3 nucleotides read TGTGCCAGCAGCTTAGCGACCCCCAGGGGGGAGCTGTTTTTT. It encodes CASSLATPRGELFF.

This clone was found once. The rearrangement uses TRBV27 and TRBJ2-7; 8 positions agree with TRBD1. V lost 3 bases, J lost 3 bases, and 4 bases stayed unmatched. Per the germline V gene, CDR1 is MNHEY and CDR2 is SMNVEV (reference sequence). This CDR3 is 14 amino acids long. The CDR3 DNA sequence: TGTGCCAGCAGTTTCGGACAGGGTCACTACGAGCAGTACTTC. It is translated as CASSFGQGHYEQYF.

A word on this clone: The same CDR3 can be traced to other DNA sequences in this sample. The V gene is TRBV5-5, the J gene TRBJ1-6; D is perhaps TRBD1 (5 bases). The CDR3 runs 13 residues. V lost 6 bases and J lost 7, with 11 bases in between. The germline V gene encodes CDR1 SGHKS and CDR2 YYEKEE (reference sequence). The CDR3 DNA sequence: TGTGCCAGCACCGGACAACCGAATTCACCCCTCCACTTT. As protein: CASTGQPNSPLHF.

This chain's CDR3 is CATARDTPYEQYF. CDR3 in DNA: TGTGCCACCGCCCGAGACACCCCCTACGAGCAGTACTTC. V usage is TRBV28 and J usage is TRBJ2-7; no definite D call. The CDR3 is 13 amino acids. CDR1 is MDHEN, CDR2 SYDVKM, per germline. Trimming removed 10 bases at V and 2 bases at J, with 15 bases between.

The CDR3 DNA reads TGTGCCCACGGGCGGGGGGCGACAGATACGCAGTATTTT. This gives the protein CAHGRGATDTQYF. The V gene is TRBV6-5, the J gene TRBJ2-3; 8 nucleotides align to TRBD2. The V gene end was trimmed by 11 bases and the J gene end by 3 bases; junction bases not matched to a gene: 7. This CDR3 is 13 amino acids long. CDR1 and CDR2 (germline): MNHEY, SVGAGI.

This chain links TRBV7-9 with TRBJ2-7; 9 nucleotides match TRBD1. Germline V lookup: CDR1 SEHNR, CDR2 FQNEAQ (reference sequence). V shed 11 bases and J 2 bases; nucleotides not matched to a gene: 7. The CDR3 has 13 amino acids. CDR3 nucleotides: TGTGCCGGACAGGGGTCCCATCCCTACGAGCAGTACTTC. Protein sequence: CAGQGSHPYEQYF.

The chain joins TRBV5-1 to TRBJ2-5; 7 bases map to TRBD2. The junction had 7 bases not matched to a gene; V was cut back by 0 bases and J by 5 bases. The CDR3 runs to 15 residues. From germline, CDR1 is SGHRS and CDR2 YFSETQ. The CDR3 region is CASSLASGEGETQYF. The CDR3 region has the DNA TGCGCCAGCAGCTTGGCTAGCGGAGAGGGGGAGACCCAGTACTTC. Drawing the rest from reference TRBV5-1 and TRBJ2-5, the complete variable domain is KAGVTQTPRYLIKTRGQQVTLSCSPISGHRSVSWYQQTPGQGLQFLFEYFSETQRNKGNFPGRFSGRQFSNSRSEMNVSTLELGDSALYLCASSLASGEGETQYFGPGTRLLVL.

The rearrangement links TRBV19 to TRBJ2-1, with 9 bases lining up with TRBD2. CDR3 length: 17 residues. Germline trimming cut 7 bases from V and 5 bases from J; bases unmatched to any gene: 15. Germline V CDR1 and CDR2: LNHDA, SQIVND (reference sequence). The CDR3 nucleotides read TGTGCCAGTAAGGCTCCTTGGGGGGCTAGCGGGGACAATGAGCAGTTCTTC. It translates to CASKAPWGASGDNEQFF.